The 21 T cell receptor beta chains reported below all come from one sample, sequenced in a study of blood T cell repertoires in COVID-19 (dated by TCRdb to the early 2020s). The protocol used for the library was the immunoSEQ multiplex PCR assay. This immuneACCESS table, as held by TCRdb, lists in-frame sequences with V and J called but not all clones. Of the missing ones, under half trace to an unresolved V gene in checked studies; the others have no known cause. Counted in this sample were 90,000 to 100,000 clones; about nine tenths of them appeared once. Clones ranked in the top ten supply over 9% of the sample. Sequences were obtained from peripheral blood. These receptors all come from a man in his fifties or sixties with acute or convalescent COVID-19.

V usage is TRBV11-2 and J usage is TRBJ2-1, with D possibly TRBD2 on 5 matching bases. The CDR3 has 13 amino acids. Germline CDR1 and CDR2: SGHAT and FQNNGV. V was pared by 1 base and J by 7 bases, with 8 bases between. The CDR3 bases are TGTGCCAGCAGCTTAGGGAGACTAAATGAGCAGTTCTTC. This translates into CASSLGRLNEQFF.

V usage is TRBV4-2 and J usage is TRBJ1-4; TRBD1 is a possible D gene (5 bases). From germline, CDR1 is LGHNA and CDR2 YNFKEQ. Trimming stripped 1 base from V and 8 bases from J, with 14 bases between. There are 15 residues in the CDR3. The CDR3 DNA follows: TGTGCCAGCAGCCAAGGGCTGAGGGACTGGGAAAAACTGTTTTTT. Its protein product is CASSQGLRDWEKLFF.

The V gene is TRBV21-1, the J gene TRBJ1-2. TRBV21-1 is given as a pseudogene. This CDR3 has 14 residues. The CDR3 is CASSKTGARVGYTF. In DNA form, the CDR3 reads TGTGCCAGCAGCAAAACCGGCGCCCGGGTCGGCTACACCTTC.

V is TRBV4-1 and J is TRBJ1-5; D remains ambiguous. Per the germline V gene, CDR1 is MGHRA and CDR2 is YSYEKL. This CDR3 comprises 15 residues. V was shortened by 0 bases and J by 1 base, with 7 bases between the two germline ends. The CDR3 nucleotides read TGCGCCAGCAGCCAAGAGGCCTGGAGCAATCAGCCCCAGCATTTT. As protein: CASSQEAWSNQPQHF.

The chain is built from TRBV5-1 and TRBJ2-1, with TRBD2 matching over 12 bases. J lost 5 bases, V lost 5 bases, and 14 bases had no gene match. This CDR3 has 18 residues. The germline gives CDR1 SGHRS, CDR2 YFSETQ. Here the CDR3 reads CASRVRAWTSGADNEQFF. The CDR3, as DNA: TGCGCCAGCAGAGTCCGGGCCTGGACTAGCGGGGCAGACAATGAGCAGTTCTTC. The full variable domain, completed using reference TRBV5-1 and TRBJ2-1, is KAGVTQTPRYLIKTRGQQVTLSCSPISGHRSVSWYQQTPGQGLQFLFEYFSETQRNKGNFPGRFSGRQFSNSRSEMNVSTLELGDSALYLCASRVRAWTSGADNEQFFGPGTRLTVL.

The rearrangement joins TRBV18 to TRBJ1-5, with a weak D call TRBD1 (6 bases). CDR1 and CDR2 from the germline V gene are KGHSH and LQKENI. The CDR3 covers 15 residues. Trimming left V 0 bases short and J 4 bases short, with 10 bases between. The CDR3: CASSPPGTPNQPQHF. CDR3 DNA: TGTGCCAGCTCACCACCGGGGACACCAAATCAGCCCCAGCATTTT. Full variable domain (rest looked up from reference TRBV18 and TRBJ1-5): NAGVMQNPRHLVRRRGQEARLRCSPMKGHSHVYWYRQLPEEGLKFMVYLQKENIIDESGMPKERFSAEFPKEGPSILRIQQVVRGDSAAYFCASSPPGTPNQPQHFGDGTRLSIL.

The chain recombines TRBV14 with TRBJ1-1, with TRBD1 matching over 7 bases. Germline trimming cut 4 bases from V and 4 bases from J; bases unmatched to any gene: 6. From germline, CDR1 is SGHDN and CDR2 FVKESK. This CDR3 is 14 amino acids long. CDR3 in DNA: TGTGCCAGCAGCCTACAGGGGTTTCGCACTGAAGCTTTCTTT. Translation: CASSLQGFRTEAFF.

This chain links TRBV7-2 with TRBJ1-3, with TRBD1 as a possible D gene (6 bases). CDR1 SGHTA and CDR2 FQGNSA come from the germline V gene. The CDR3 is 16 residues long. With 5 bases removed from V and 8 bases from J, the gap between germline ends came to 22 bases. CDR3 amino acids: CASSLTRQSRTDTIYF. DNA of the CDR3: TGTGCCAGCAGCCTTACGCGACAGTCCCGGACAGACACCATATATTTT.

The chain carries TRBV27 and TRBJ2-1; 9 bases agree with TRBD1. The CDR3 runs 14 residues. The junction had 3 bases not matched to a gene; V was cut back by 3 bases and J by 6 bases. Germline lookup yields CDR1 MNHEY and CDR2 SMNVEV (reference sequence). For the CDR3, the DNA is TGTGCCAGCAGTTTTTGGGGACAGGGCAATGAGCAGTTCTTC. Its protein is CASSFWGQGNEQFF.

J is TRBJ2-7 and V is TRBV7-9; 9 positions agree with TRBD2. The CDR3 has 15 amino acids. V lost 4 bases and J lost 6; bases outside the gene matches: 10. Germline V gives CDR1 SEHNR, CDR2 FQNEAQ (reference sequence). CDR3 protein: CASSSTAGGRVEQYF. For the CDR3, the DNA is TGTGCCAGCAGCTCCACTGCCGGCGGGAGGGTCGAGCAGTACTTC.

The chain employs TRBV29-1 and TRBJ2-3; 8 bases align to TRBD1. The CDR3 is 13 amino acids. J was trimmed by 3 bases and V by 7 bases; bases with no gene match: 6. Germline assignment: CDR1 SQVTM and CDR2 ANQGSEA. CDR3 amino acids: CSAGQGGTDTQYF. CDR3 nucleotide sequence: TGCAGCGCTGGACAGGGCGGGACAGATACGCAGTATTTT.

This clone was counted many times. The rearrangement links TRBV5-4 to TRBJ2-7; 14 bases are shared with TRBD2. The V segment lost 0 bases and the J segment 1 base; nucleotides outside the gene matches: 9. The CDR3 runs to 19 residues. Germline CDR1 is SGHNT and CDR2 is YYREEE (reference sequence). This CDR3 is CASSLASTSGRAYSYEQYF. CDR3 nucleotides: TGTGCCAGCAGCTTGGCCTCGACTAGCGGGAGGGCTTATTCCTACGAGCAGTACTTC.

The chain is built from TRBV6-5 and TRBJ2-5, with a weak D call TRBD1 (6 bases). Germline V CDR1 and CDR2: MNHEY, SVGAGI. The CDR3 covers 15 residues. The germline V and J ends were trimmed by 0 bases and 5 bases, with 13 bases remaining between them. The CDR3 reads CASSYSRHRAETQYF. CDR3 sequence (DNA): TGTGCCAGCAGTTACTCGAGGCACAGGGCGGAGACCCAGTACTTC.

This clone was detected only once. The genes are TRBV4-2 and TRBJ1-5, with a weak D call TRBD1 (5 bases). CDR1 LGHNA and CDR2 YNFKEQ come from the germline V gene. The length of the CDR3 is 15 residues. V was clipped by 0 bases and J by 4 bases, with 10 bases between them. CDR3 residues: CASSQDGGLNQPQHF. The CDR3, as DNA: TGTGCCAGCAGCCAAGACGGGGGTTTAAATCAGCCCCAGCATTTT.

The chain is built from TRBV12-3 or TRBV12-4 and TRBJ2-7; D is perhaps TRBD1 (5 bases). CDR3 size: 12 residues. Trimming removed 5 bases at V and 6 bases at J, with 11 bases between. The DNA for the CDR3 is TGTGCCAGCAGTACCCAGGGCGGCGAGCAGTACTTC. This codes for CASSTQGGEQYF.

The chain has TRBV12-3 or TRBV12-4 and TRBJ2-1, with 10 bases fitting TRBD1. This CDR3 has 12 residues. The junction had 3 bases not matched to a gene; V was cut back by 7 bases and J by 9 bases. CDR3 nucleotides: TGTGCCAGCAATGACAGGGGGCTTGAGCAGTTCTTC. Translation: CASNDRGLEQFF.

The chain is built from TRBV9 and TRBJ2-7; D is undetermined. The CDR3 runs to 12 residues. V lost 5 bases to trimming and J lost 6 bases, with 12 bases between them. Germline CDR1 reads SGDLS; CDR2 reads YYNGEE. This CDR3 is CASSPYYPEQYF. The DNA of the CDR3 is TGTGCCAGCAGTCCTTACTACCCCGAGCAGTACTTC.

This rearrangement joins TRBV19 to TRBJ2-7, with TRBD2 matching over 10 bases. There are 16 residues in the CDR3. Germline values: CDR1 LNHDA, CDR2 SQIVND (reference sequence). Trimming cost V 4 bases and J 4 bases; bases outside gene matches: 10. CDR3 nucleotide sequence: TGTGCCAGTAGTAGCCTAGCGGGAGTCGGGGGATACGAGCAGTACTTC. Translating it yields CASSSLAGVGGYEQYF.

This chain uses TRBV11-3 with TRBJ2-1, with D possibly being TRBD1 (5 bases). The V end was cut by 5 bases, the J end by 7 bases, with 6 bases between. The CDR3 extends over 11 amino acids. Germline V gene sequence: CDR1 SGHNT, CDR2 YENEEA. The CDR3: CASSDRNEQFF. In DNA, the CDR3 is TGTGCCAGCAGCGACAGAAATGAGCAGTTCTTC.

This sequence joins TRBV30 and TRBJ1-1; the match to TRBD1 covers 8 bases. Germline V gives CDR1 GTSNPN, CDR2 SVGIG (reference sequence). This CDR3 has 14 residues. V was pared by 4 bases and J by 4 bases, with 8 bases of the junction left unmatched. CDR3 residues: CAWTHRGGVTEAFF. CDR3 sequence (DNA): TGTGCCTGGACTCACAGGGGGGGGGTCACTGAAGCTTTCTTT.

This chain connects TRBV5-1 to TRBJ1-1; 7 bases agree with TRBD1. The CDR3 has 14 amino acids. The germline CDR1 and CDR2 sequences are SGHRS and YFSETQ. Losses at the gene ends were 0 bases for V and 1 base for J; bases not matched to a gene: 0. CDR3 DNA sequence: TGCGCCAGCAGCTTGGGGACAGGGAACACTGAAGCTTTCTTT. Translated, it gives CASSLGTGNTEAFF.